Below, 7 T cell receptor beta chains from the same sample are listed, as sequenced in a study of blood T cells in healthy people across ages. Through a sample-barcoded 5' primer and a J-beta primer mix, a second PCR was run for 7 to 11 cycles. TCRdb reprocessed the 5' RACE reads with MiXCR, giving one entry per CDR3 protein. The sample shows some 1.5 million distinct CDR3 sequences, 42% of them seen only once. The sequencing input was blood. The receptors here all came from a woman younger than 35 in good health.

This sequence joins TRBV2 and TRBJ2-2; D is unresolved. CDR3 length: 13 amino acids. Germline values: CDR1 SNHLY, CDR2 FYNNEI. The V end lost 6 bases, the J end lost 4 bases, and 9 bases lay between the germline ends. CDR3 sequence reads: CASRQDRTGELFF. DNA of the CDR3: TGTGCCAGCAGGCAGGATCGCACCGGGGAGCTGTTTTTT.

V gene TRBV4-3 combines with J gene TRBJ1-1; no clear D gene. V lost 0 bases and J 0 bases, leaving 8 bases between the germline ends. The CDR3 loop spans 15 amino acids. In germline, CDR1 is LGHNA, CDR2 YSLEER. The CDR3 DNA reads as TGCGCCAGCAGCCAAGAAGACGGAATGAACACTGAAGCTTTCTTT. It codes for CASSQEDGMNTEAFF.

The chain combines TRBV6-5 with TRBJ2-5; D remains ambiguous. There are 13 residues in the CDR3. Trimming took off 2 bases at V and 5 bases at J, with 9 bases between the two ends. CDR1 and CDR2 (germline): MNHEY, SVGAGI. In nucleotides, the CDR3 is TGTGCCAGCAGTTACCTCCCCAGGGAGACCCAGTACTTC. It encodes CASSYLPRETQYF.

This sequence joins TRBV11-2 and TRBJ1-2; the D is unclear. The CDR3 has 15 residues. V was shortened by 0 bases and J by 2 bases, with 10 bases between the two germline ends. Germline V CDR1 and CDR2: SGHAT, FQNNGV. CDR3 sequence: CASSLEGSPNYGYTF. CDR3 coding DNA: TGTGCCAGCAGCTTAGAAGGGAGCCCCAACTATGGCTACACCTTC. Complete variable domain (other parts from reference TRBV11-2 and TRBJ1-2): EAGVAQSPRYKIIEKRQSVAFWCNPISGHATLYWYQQILGQGPKLLIQFQNNGVVDDSQLPKDRFSAERLKGVDSTLKIQPAKLEDSAVYLCASSLEGSPNYGYTFGSGTRLTVV.

This clonotype came up a few times. The chain uses TRBV10-3 and TRBJ2-3, with 7 nucleotides matching TRBD1. The V gene end was trimmed by 4 bases and the J gene end by 4 bases; junction bases not matched to a gene: 2. CDR3 length equals 13 residues. The germline gives CDR1 ENHRY, CDR2 SYGVKD. The CDR3 DNA is TGTGCCATCAGTGTTGGGACAGCAGATACGCAGTATTTT. Amino acid sequence: CAISVGTADTQYF.

This chain joins TRBV27 and TRBJ2-5; D gene uncertain. The CDR3 spans 13 residues. Germline V lookup: CDR1 MNHEY, CDR2 SMNVEV (reference sequence). V dropped 6 bases and J dropped 11 bases, with 19 bases sitting between them. The CDR3 is CASSLSLNNEQYF. The DNA for the CDR3 is TGTGCCAGCAGCTTGAGTTTGAACAATGAGCAGTACTTC.

The chain's CDR3 is CSASLGTYNQPQHF. The CDR3 DNA follows: TGCAGTGCCAGCCTCGGTACATACAATCAGCCCCAGCATTTT. This chain joins TRBV20-1 and TRBJ1-5; the D is unclear. Trimming removed 6 bases from V and 3 bases from J, with 15 bases in between. The CDR3 is 14 residues long. Germline-derived CDR1 and CDR2 are DFQATT and SNEGSKA (reference sequence).